These 8 T cell receptor beta chains originate from one sample sequenced in a study of Ad26.COV2.S vaccination and SARS-CoV-2 variants. Only in-frame clones appear in the TCRdb table, and some are missing; sequencing was by immunoSEQ multiplex PCR. Counted here are approximately 400,000 clones, around 90% occurring once; the ten biggest clones make up around 4.2%. Source: peripheral blood, taken after recovery from COVID-19. The origin of the receptors is a human donor who had recovered from COVID-19.

This clone was picked up one time. This chain links TRBV5-1 with TRBJ2-1, with D possibly TRBD2 on 6 matching bases. Trimming pared 0 bases from V and 2 bases from J, leaving 9 bases between. The CDR3 spans 15 residues. Germline assignment: CDR1 SGHRS and CDR2 YFSETQ. DNA for the CDR3: TGCGCCAGCAGCTTGGCGGGGGATACCTACAATGAGCAGTTCTTC. This translates into CASSLAGDTYNEQFF.

The chain uses TRBV5-6 and TRBJ2-5, with D possibly being TRBD2 (6 bases). V lost 3 bases and J lost 2, with 8 bases in between. CDR1 is SGHDT, CDR2 YYEEEE, per germline. The CDR3 is made up of 13 amino acids. For the CDR3, the DNA is TGTGCCAGCAGCTATAGCGGTCAAGAGACCCAGTACTTC. It encodes CASSYSGQETQYF.

The chain employs TRBV10-1 and TRBJ1-3, with 7 bases matching TRBD1. This CDR3 contains 14 residues. V shed 5 bases and J 2 bases; nucleotides not matched to a gene: 3. Germline assignment: CDR1 WNHNN and CDR2 SYGVQD (reference sequence). CDR3 nucleotides: TGCGCCAGCAGTCCGACAGGGCCTGGAAACACCATATATTTT. Residues: CASSPTGPGNTIYF.

V and J are TRBV7-2 and TRBJ1-1; D not certain. CDR3 length: 13 amino acids. Trimming shortened V by 2 bases and J by 7 bases, and 11 bases separated the two germline ends. The V gene's germline CDR1 is SGHTA and CDR2 FQGNSA. CDR3 protein: CASSLLSGNEAFF. CDR3 in DNA: TGTGCCAGCAGCTTACTGTCAGGTAATGAAGCTTTCTTT.

The chain uses TRBV2 and TRBJ1-5, with D hard to call. V lost 0 bases and J 8 bases, leaving 8 bases between the germline ends. This CDR3 comprises 13 residues. Germline loops: CDR1 SNHLY, CDR2 FYNNEI. The CDR3 loop is CASSEAFLEPQHF. DNA for the CDR3: TGTGCCAGCAGTGAAGCCTTCCTGGAGCCCCAGCATTTT.

This chain joins TRBV6-5 and TRBJ1-2, with TRBD1 as a possible D gene (5 bases). V was pared by 0 bases and J by 7 bases, with 18 bases between. The CDR3 consists of 16 residues. Per the germline V gene, CDR1 is MNHEY and CDR2 is SVGAGI. CDR3 residues: CASSYSPGRGRTGYTF. CDR3 nucleotide sequence: TGTGCCAGCAGTTACTCTCCGGGACGGGGAAGGACTGGCTACACCTTC.

This chain's CDR3 is CASSADPGQGVYTF. The CDR3 DNA follows: TGTGCCAGCAGCGCCGACCCGGGACAGGGTGTCTACACCTTC. V is TRBV9 and J is TRBJ1-2, with 9 bases identical to TRBD1. CDR1 is SGDLS, CDR2 YYNGEE, per germline. CDR3 length: 14 amino acids. V lost 3 bases, J lost 10 bases, and 10 bases stayed unmatched.

This chain joins TRBV6-5 and TRBJ2-5; 10 nucleotides match TRBD1. The CDR3 has 15 residues. J lost 1 base, V lost 4 bases, and 3 bases had no gene match. Germline assignment: CDR1 MNHEY and CDR2 SVGAGI. The CDR3 reads CASSSRTGGQETQYF. The DNA of the CDR3 is TGTGCCAGCAGTTCTCGGACAGGGGGCCAAGAGACCCAGTACTTC.